This T cell receptor beta chain was identified during a study of regulatory T cells in long-lasting Graves disease. About the research overall: Antithyroid drugs had been taken under 3 months by newly diagnosed Graves' patients.

Time point in this sample: newly diagnosed GD, antithyroid drugs for less than 3 months. The TCR library was prepared using RNA isolated from PBMCs. Enrollment of patients was through an endocrinology department in Xi'an, China. Combining iRepertoire HTBI primers with Arm-PCR of CDR3 regions, the authors built TCR beta libraries. TCRdb reanalysed the multiplex PCR reads using MiXCR and keeps one entry per CDR3 protein. The profile shows 600,000 to 650,000 distinct CDR3 sequences, approximately 15% of them singletons. The same specimen was also included in a second study, on T cells in Graves' hyperthyroidism and ophthalmopathy. As that report states: Exclusion followed for patients with uncontrolled infection, other autoimmune disease, pregnancy or lactation.

This TCR was recovered from a woman aged 30 to 39 with Graves disease. The starting material was peripheral blood mononuclear cells (PBMCs), obtained at new diagnosis, from a patient treated with antithyroid drugs.

The CDR3 DNA reads as TGTGCCACCAGCAGAGGCGGCTTGGTCCATACGCAGTATTTT. Amino acids: CATSRGGLVHTQYF. The V call is TRBV15, the J call TRBJ2-3, with D unclear. This CDR3 has 14 amino acids. V lost 1 base, J lost 7 bases, and 12 bases lay in between. Germline V gene lookup returns CDR1 LNHNV and CDR2 YYDKDF (reference sequence).